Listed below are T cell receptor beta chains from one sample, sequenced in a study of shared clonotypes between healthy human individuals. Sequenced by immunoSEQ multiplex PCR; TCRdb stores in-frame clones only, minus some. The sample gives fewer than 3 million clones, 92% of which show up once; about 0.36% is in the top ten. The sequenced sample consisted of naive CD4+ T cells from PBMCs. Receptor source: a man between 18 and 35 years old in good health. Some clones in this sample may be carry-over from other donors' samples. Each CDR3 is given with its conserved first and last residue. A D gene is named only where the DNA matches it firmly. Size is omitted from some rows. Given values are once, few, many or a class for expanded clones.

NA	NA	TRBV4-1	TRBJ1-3	CASSHPPGAFFTGNTIYF	TGCGCCAGCAGCCATCCCCCGGGGGCCTTCTTCACTGGAAACACCATATATTTT
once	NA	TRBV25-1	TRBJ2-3	CASSVVPGGRGTDTQYF	TGTGCCAGCAGTGTCGTCCCCGGGGGCCGGGGAACAGATACGCAGTATTTT
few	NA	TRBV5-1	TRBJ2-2	CASGPYVGQNTGELFF	TGCGCCAGCGGCCCATATGTAGGGCAGAACACCGGGGAGCTGTTTTTT
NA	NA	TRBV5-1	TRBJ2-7	CASSLTLDRASFYEQYF	TGCGCCAGCAGCCTGACTCTCGATAGGGCTAGTTTCTACGAGCAGTACTTC
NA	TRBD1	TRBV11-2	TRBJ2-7	CASSFRPSGGSYEQYF	TGTGCCAGCAGCTTCCGGCCGTCAGGGGGCTCCTACGAGCAGTACTTC
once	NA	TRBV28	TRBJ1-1	CASSFMRFEAFF	TGTGCCAGCAGTTTCATGCGATTTGAGGCTTTCTTT
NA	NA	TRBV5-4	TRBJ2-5	CASSSQGGHQETQYF	TGTGCCAGCAGCTCCCAGGGGGGCCACCAAGAGACCCAGTACTTC
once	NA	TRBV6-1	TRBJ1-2	CASSDLYGYTF	TGTGCCAGCAGTGATCTCTATGGCTACACCTTC
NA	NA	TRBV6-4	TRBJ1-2	CASSKGSNYGYTF	TGTGCCAGCAGCAAGGGGTCGAACTATGGCTACACCTTC
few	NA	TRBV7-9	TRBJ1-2	CASSLETYGYTF	TGTGCCAGCAGCTTAGAAACCTATGGCTACACCTTC